This TCR beta chain appears in the sequencing data of a study of T cells in Graves' hyperthyroidism and ophthalmopathy. On the study more broadly: Blood from the periphery was taken at initial diagnosis, before any treatment.

Researchers took RNA transcripts and amplified the TCR beta CDR3 regions from them. The HTBI set primed first-round TCR CDR3 RT-PCR. TCRdb ran MiXCR on the multiplex PCR reads and lists one entry per CDR3 protein. The profile shows approximately 560,000 distinct CDR3 sequences, approximately 14% of them singletons. Researchers defined stable Graves' hyperthyroidism as no ophthalmopathy progression within 18 months. Patients were excluded because of uncontrolled infection, other autoimmune disease, pregnancy or lactation. In making diagnoses, clinical symptoms, serum thyroxine and TRAb, thyroid ultrasound and orbital computed tomography were all used. At least ten counts were recorded for this clonotype. This sequence originates from a woman younger than 45 with Graves' hyperthyroidism. The sample taken for sequencing was blood.

The DNA for the CDR3 is TGTGCCTGGAGTGTCGTTAGCGGGAGGGCCGGCGGGGAGCTGTTTTTT. This encodes CAWSVVSGRAGGELFF. The chain joins TRBV30 to TRBJ2-2; TRBD2 matches at 11 bases. The V segment lost 0 bases and the J segment 7 bases; nucleotides outside the gene matches: 7. CDR3 length: 16 amino acids. Per germline, CDR1 GTSNPN and CDR2 SVGIG (reference sequence).